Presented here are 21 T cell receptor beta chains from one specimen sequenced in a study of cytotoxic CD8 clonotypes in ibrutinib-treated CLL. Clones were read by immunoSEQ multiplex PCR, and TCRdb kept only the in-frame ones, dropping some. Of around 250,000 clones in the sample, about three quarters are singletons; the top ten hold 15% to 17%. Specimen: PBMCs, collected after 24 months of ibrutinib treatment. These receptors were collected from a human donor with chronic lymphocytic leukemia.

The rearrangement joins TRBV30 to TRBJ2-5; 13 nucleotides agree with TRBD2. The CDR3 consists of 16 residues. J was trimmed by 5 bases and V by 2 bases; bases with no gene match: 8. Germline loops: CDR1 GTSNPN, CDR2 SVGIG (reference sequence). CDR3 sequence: CAWSLGLAGERETQYF. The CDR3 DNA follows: TGTGCCTGGAGTTTAGGACTAGCGGGAGAACGGGAGACCCAGTACTTC.

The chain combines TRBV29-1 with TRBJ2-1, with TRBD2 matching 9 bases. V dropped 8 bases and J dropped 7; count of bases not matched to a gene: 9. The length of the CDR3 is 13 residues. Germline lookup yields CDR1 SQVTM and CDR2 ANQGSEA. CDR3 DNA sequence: TGCAGCTTTAAGCGGGAGGCTTGGAATGAGCAGTTCTTC. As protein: CSFKREAWNEQFF.

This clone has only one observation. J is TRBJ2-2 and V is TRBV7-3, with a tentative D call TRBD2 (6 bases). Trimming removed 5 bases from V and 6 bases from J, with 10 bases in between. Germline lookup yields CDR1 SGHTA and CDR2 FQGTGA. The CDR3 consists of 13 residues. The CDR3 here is CASSPAGSGELFF. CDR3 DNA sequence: TGTGCCAGCAGCCCCGCGGGGTCCGGGGAGCTGTTTTTT.

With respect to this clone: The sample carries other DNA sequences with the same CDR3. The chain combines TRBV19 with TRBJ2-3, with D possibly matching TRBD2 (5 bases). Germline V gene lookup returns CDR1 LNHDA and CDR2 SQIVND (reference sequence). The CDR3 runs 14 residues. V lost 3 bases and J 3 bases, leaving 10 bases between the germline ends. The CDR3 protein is CASSIGLRTDTQYF. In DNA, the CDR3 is TGTGCCAGTAGTATCGGACTCAGGACAGATACGCAGTATTTT.

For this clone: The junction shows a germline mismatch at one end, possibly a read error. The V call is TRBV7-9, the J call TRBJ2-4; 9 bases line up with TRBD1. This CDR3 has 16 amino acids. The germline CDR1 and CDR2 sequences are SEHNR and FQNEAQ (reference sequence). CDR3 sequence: CASSEQGQGFENIQYF. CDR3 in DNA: TGCGCCAGCAGCGAGCAAGGACAGGGGTTTGAAAACATTCAGTACTTC.

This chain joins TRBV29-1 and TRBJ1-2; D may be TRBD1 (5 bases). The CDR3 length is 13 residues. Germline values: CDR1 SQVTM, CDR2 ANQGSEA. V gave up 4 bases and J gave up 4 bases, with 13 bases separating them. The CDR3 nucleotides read TGCAGCGTTGGGAGGGGCGAGGGCTATGGCTACACCTTC. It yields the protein CSVGRGEGYGYTF.

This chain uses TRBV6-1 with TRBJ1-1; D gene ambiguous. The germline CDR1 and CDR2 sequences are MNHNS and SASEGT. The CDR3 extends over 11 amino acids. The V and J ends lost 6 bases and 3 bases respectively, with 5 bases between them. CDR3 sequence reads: CASRTYTEAFF. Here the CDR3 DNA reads TGTGCCAGCAGAACATACACTGAAGCTTTCTTT.

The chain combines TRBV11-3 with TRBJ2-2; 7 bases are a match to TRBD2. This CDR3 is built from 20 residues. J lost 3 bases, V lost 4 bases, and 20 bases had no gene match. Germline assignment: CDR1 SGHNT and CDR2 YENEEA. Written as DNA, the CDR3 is TGTGCCAGCAGCTCCATCCTATCTATGGGGGAGGGCCCGGACACCGGGGAGCTGTTTTTT. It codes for CASSSILSMGEGPDTGELFF. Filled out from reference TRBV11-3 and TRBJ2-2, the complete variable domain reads EAGVVQSPRYKIIEKKQPVAFWCNPISGHNTLYWYLQNLGQGPELLIRYENEEAVDDSQLPKDRFSAERLKGVDSTLKIQPAELGDSAVYLCASSSILSMGEGPDTGELFFGEGSRLTVL.

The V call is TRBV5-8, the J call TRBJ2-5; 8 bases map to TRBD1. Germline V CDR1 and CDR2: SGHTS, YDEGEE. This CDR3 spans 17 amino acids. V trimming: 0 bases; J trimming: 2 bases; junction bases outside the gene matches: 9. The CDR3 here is CASSLAGAGGLQETQYF. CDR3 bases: TGTGCCAGCAGCTTGGCGGGGGCAGGGGGCTTACAAGAGACCCAGTACTTC. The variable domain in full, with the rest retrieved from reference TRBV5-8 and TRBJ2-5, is EAGVTQSPTHLIKTRGQQATLRCSPISGHTSVYWYQQALGLGLQFLLWYDEGEERNRGNFPPRFSGRQFPNYSSELNVNALELEDSALYLCASSLAGAGGLQETQYFGPGTRLLVL.

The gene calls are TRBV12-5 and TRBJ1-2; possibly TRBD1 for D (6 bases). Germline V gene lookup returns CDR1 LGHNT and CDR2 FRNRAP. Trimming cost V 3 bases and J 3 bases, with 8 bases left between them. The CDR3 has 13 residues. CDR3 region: CASGLKGDYGYTF. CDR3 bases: TGTGCTAGTGGTTTAAAGGGGGACTATGGCTACACCTTC.

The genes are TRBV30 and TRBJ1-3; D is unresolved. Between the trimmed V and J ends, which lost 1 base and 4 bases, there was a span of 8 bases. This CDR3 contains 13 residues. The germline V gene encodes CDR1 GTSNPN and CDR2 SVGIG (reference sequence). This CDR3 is CAWSAVFGNTIYF. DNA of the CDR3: TGTGCCTGGAGTGCGGTGTTCGGAAACACCATATATTTT.

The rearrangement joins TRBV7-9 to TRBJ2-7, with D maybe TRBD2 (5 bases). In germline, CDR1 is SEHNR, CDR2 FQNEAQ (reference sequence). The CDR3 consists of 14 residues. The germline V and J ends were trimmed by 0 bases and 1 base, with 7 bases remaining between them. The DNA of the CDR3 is TGTGCCAGCAGCTTAGCGTGGGAGTCCTACGAGCAGTACTTC. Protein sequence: CASSLAWESYEQYF. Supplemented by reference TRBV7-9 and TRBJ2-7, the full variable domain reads DTGVSQNPRHKITKRGQNVTFRCDPISEHNRLYWYRQTLGQGPEFLTYFQNEAQLEKSRLLSDRFSAERPKGSFSTLEIQRTEQGDSAMYLCASSLAWESYEQYFGPGTRLTVT.

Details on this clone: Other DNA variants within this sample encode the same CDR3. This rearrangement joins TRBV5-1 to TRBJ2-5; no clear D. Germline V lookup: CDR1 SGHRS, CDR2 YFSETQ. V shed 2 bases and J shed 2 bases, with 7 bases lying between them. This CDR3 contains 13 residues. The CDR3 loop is CASSLGRQETQYF. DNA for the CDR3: TGCGCCAGCAGCTTAGGACGGCAAGAGACCCAGTACTTC. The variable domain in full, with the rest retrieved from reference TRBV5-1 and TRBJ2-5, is KAGVTQTPRYLIKTRGQQVTLSCSPISGHRSVSWYQQTPGQGLQFLFEYFSETQRNKGNFPGRFSGRQFSNSRSEMNVSTLELGDSALYLCASSLGRQETQYFGPGTRLLVL.

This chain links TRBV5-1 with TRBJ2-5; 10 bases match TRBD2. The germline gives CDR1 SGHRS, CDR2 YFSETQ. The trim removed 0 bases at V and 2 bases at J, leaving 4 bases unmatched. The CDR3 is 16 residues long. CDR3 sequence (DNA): TGCGCCAGCAGCTTGGCGGGAGCGGGAGGGCAAGAGACCCAGTACTTC. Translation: CASSLAGAGGQETQYF.

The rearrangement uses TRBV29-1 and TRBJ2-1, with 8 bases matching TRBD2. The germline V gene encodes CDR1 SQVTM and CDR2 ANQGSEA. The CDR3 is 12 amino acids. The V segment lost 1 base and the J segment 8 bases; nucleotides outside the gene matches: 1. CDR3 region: CSVEAGGDEQFF. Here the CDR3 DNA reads TGCAGCGTTGAAGCGGGAGGGGATGAGCAGTTCTTC.

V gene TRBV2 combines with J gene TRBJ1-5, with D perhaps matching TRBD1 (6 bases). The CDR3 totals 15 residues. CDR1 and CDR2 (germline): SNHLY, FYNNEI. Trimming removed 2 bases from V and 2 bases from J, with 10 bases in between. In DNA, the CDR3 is TGTGCCAGCAGTGAACAGGGGCAGCGCAATCAGCCCCAGCATTTT. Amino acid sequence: CASSEQGQRNQPQHF.

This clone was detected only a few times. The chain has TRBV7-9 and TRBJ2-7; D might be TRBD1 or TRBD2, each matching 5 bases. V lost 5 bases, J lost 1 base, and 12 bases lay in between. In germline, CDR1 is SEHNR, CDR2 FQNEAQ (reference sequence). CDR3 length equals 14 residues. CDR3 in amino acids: CASSPWGSSYEQYF. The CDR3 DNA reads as TGTGCCAGCAGCCCGTGGGGGTCGTCCTACGAGCAGTACTTC.

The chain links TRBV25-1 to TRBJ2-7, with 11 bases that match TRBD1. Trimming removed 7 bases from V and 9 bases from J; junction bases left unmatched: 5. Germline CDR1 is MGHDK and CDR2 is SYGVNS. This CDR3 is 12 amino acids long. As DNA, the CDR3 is TGTGCCAGCAATGGACAGGGGGCCTTGCAGTACTTC. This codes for CASNGQGALQYF.

The CDR3 sequence: CASSQLLALSYEQYF. The CDR3 DNA sequence: TGTGCCAGCAGCCAATTACTAGCGTTGTCCTACGAGCAGTACTTC. The chain uses TRBV5-5 and TRBJ2-7, with TRBD2 matching over 7 bases. CDR1 and CDR2 (germline): SGHKS, YYEKEE (reference sequence). The junction had 8 bases not matched to a gene; V was cut back by 4 bases and J by 1 base. This CDR3 has 15 residues. Variable domain in full (rest from reference TRBV5-5 and TRBJ2-7): DAGVTQSPTHLIKTRGQQVTLRCSPISGHKSVSWYQQVLGQGPQFIFQYYEKEERGRGNFPDRFSARQFPNYSSELNVNALLLGDSALYLCASSQLLALSYEQYFGPGTRLTVT.

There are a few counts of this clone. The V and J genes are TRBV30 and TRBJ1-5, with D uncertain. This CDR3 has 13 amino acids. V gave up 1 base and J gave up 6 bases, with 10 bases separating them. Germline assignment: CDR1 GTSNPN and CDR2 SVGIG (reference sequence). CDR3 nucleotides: TGTGCCTGGAGTGCAGGAACTGGTCAGCCCCAGCATTTT. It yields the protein CAWSAGTGQPQHF.

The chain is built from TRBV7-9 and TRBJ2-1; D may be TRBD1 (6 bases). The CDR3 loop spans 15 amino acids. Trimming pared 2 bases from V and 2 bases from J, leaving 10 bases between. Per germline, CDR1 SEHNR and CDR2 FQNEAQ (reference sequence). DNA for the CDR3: TGTGCCAGCAGCTTACAGGGGCCCCCCTACAATGAGCAGTTCTTC. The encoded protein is CASSLQGPPYNEQFF.